The rows below give T cell receptor beta chains drawn from one sample of a study of Tregs in tolerant kidney transplant recipients. Clones were sequenced by immunoSEQ multiplex PCR, and TCRdb holds only the in-frame ones, with some missing. The table lists tens of thousands of clones, roughly 84% of them singletons. The sample comprised CD4+ T cells from blood. Every receptor here comes from a human donor in good health. The CDR3 runs from the conserved cysteine through the conserved F or W. A D gene is named only where the DNA matches it firmly. The listing skips clone size in some rows; elsewhere it reads once, few, many or a size class.

abundance	d_gene	j_gene	v_gene	CDR3aa	CDR3nt
NA	NA	TRBJ1-2	TRBV9	CASSDKAGNGYTF	TGTGCCAGCAGCGACAAGGCGGGGAACGGCTACACCTTC
once	NA	TRBJ2-5	TRBV5-1	CASSYSEETQYF	TGCGCCAGCAGCTACTCGGAAGAGACCCAGTACTTC
NA	NA	TRBJ1-5	TRBV4-1	CASSPGGGSNQPQHF	TGCGCCAGCAGCCCGGGGGGGGGAAGCAATCAGCCCCAGCATTTT
few	TRBD1	TRBJ1-1	TRBV7-9	CASRTTGARDTEAFF	TGTGCCAGCAGAACCACAGGGGCAAGGGACACTGAAGCTTTCTTT
NA	NA	TRBJ2-2	TRBV18	CASSPPQGLNTGELFF	TGTGCCAGCTCACCACCGCAGGGACTGAACACCGGGGAGCTGTTTTTT
NA	NA	TRBJ1-2	TRBV5-1	CASSGAGVLHGYTF	TGCGCCAGCAGCGGGGCAGGGGTTTTGCATGGCTACACCTTC
NA	NA	TRBJ1-2	TRBV4-1	CASSPLGGYGYTF	TGCGCCAGCAGCCCTCTCGGGGGCTATGGCTACACCTTC
NA	NA	TRBJ1-2	TRBV5-6	CASSRGSVSYGYTF	TGTGCCAGCAGCCGGGGGAGCGTAAGCTATGGCTACACCTTC
NA	NA	TRBJ2-5	TRBV7-3	CASSGVPQETQYF	TGTGCCAGCAGCGGGGTCCCCCAAGAGACCCAGTACTTC
NA	NA	TRBJ1-1	TRBV18	CASSETFTREGEAFF	TGTGCCAGCTCAGAGACGTTCACGCGGGAGGGGGAAGCTTTCTTT
NA	NA	TRBJ2-2	TRBV19	CASSPRRLAGHTGELFF	TGTGCCAGTAGTCCCCGCCGACTTGCGGGACACACCGGGGAGCTGTTTTTT
NA	TRBD1	TRBJ1-4	TRBV5-1	CASSFGTGGEKLFF	TGCGCCAGCAGCTTCGGGACAGGGGGTGAAAAACTGTTTTTT
NA	NA	TRBJ2-7	TRBV4-3	CASSQDSQGGYEQYF	TGCGCCAGCAGCCAAGATTCACAGGGCGGCTACGAGCAGTACTTC
NA	NA	TRBJ1-1	TRBV14	CASSQRGAPSTEAFF	TGTGCCAGCAGCCAACGAGGAGCCCCAAGCACTGAAGCTTTCTTT
NA	NA	TRBJ1-3	TRBV11-3	CASSRGPGNTIYF	TGTGCCAGCAGCCGAGGACCTGGAAACACCATATATTTT
NA	NA	TRBJ1-5	TRBV9	CASSLTPNQPQHF	TGTGCCAGCAGTTTGACTCCGAATCAGCCCCAGCATTTT
NA	TRBD1	TRBJ1-1	TRBV6-5	CASSRDRVGAFF	TGTGCCAGCAGCAGGGACAGGGTTGGAGCTTTCTTT
NA	NA	TRBJ2-3	TRBV18	CASSSSGVGDTQYF	TGTGCCAGCTCATCTTCGGGAGTCGGGGATACGCAGTATTTT
once	NA	TRBJ2-3	TRBV29-1	CSVGGPGDTQYF	TGCAGCGTTGGGGGTCCGGGGGATACGCAGTATTTT
NA	NA	TRBJ1-1	TRBV18	CASSPFTGGSGAAEAFF	TGTGCCAGCTCACCGTTCACTGGCGGTTCGGGTGCGGCTGAAGCTTTCTTT
NA	NA	TRBJ2-2	TRBV5-1	CASSFTGSTGELFF	TGCGCCAGCAGCTTCACAGGGTCGACCGGGGAGCTGTTTTTT
few	NA	TRBJ1-3	TRBV30	CAWSAVIRTPDRPSGNTIYF	TGTGCCTGGAGTGCCGTCATTCGAACCCCAGACAGGCCCTCTGGAAACACCATATATTTT
NA	NA	TRBJ2-3	TRBV5-1	CASSLGQPTDTQYF	TGCGCCAGCAGCTTGGGGCAGCCTACAGATACGCAGTATTTT
once	NA	TRBJ1-4	TRBV7-2	CASSPGRGGEKLFF	TGTGCCAGCAGCCCCGGCAGGGGTGGGGAAAAACTGTTTTTT
NA	TRBD1	TRBJ1-2	TRBV4-3	CASSLDRGSYGYTF	TGCGCCAGCAGCCTCGACAGGGGAAGCTATGGCTACACCTTC
NA	NA	TRBJ1-2	TRBV7-2	CASSFGGLRAYTF	TGTGCCAGCAGCTTCGGCGGATTGAGGGCCTACACCTTC
once	NA	TRBJ2-7	TRBV5-4	CASSFRGVHEQYF	TGTGCCAGCAGCTTTAGGGGTGTCCACGAGCAGTACTTC
NA	TRBD1	TRBJ2-2	TRBV2	CASSGQGEPGELFF	TGTGCCAGCAGTGGACAGGGGGAGCCCGGGGAGCTGTTTTTT
NA	NA	TRBJ1-4	TRBV9	CASSVGAGTATNEKLFF	TGTGCCAGCAGCGTAGGGGCAGGGACCGCAACTAATGAAAAACTGTTTTTT
NA	TRBD2	TRBJ2-5	TRBV5-4	CASSLGLAVGTQYF	TGTGCCAGCAGCTTGGGCCTAGCGGTAGGGACCCAGTACTTC
many	TRBD1	TRBJ1-5	TRBV6-1	CATLMYRGEQPQHF	TGTGCCACCTTGATGTACAGGGGCGAACAGCCCCAGCATTTT
NA	TRBD1	TRBJ2-5	TRBV6-6	CASTAGGEVTQYF	TGTGCCAGCACCGCAGGGGGCGAAGTGACCCAGTACTTC
NA	TRBD2	TRBJ2-1	TRBV9	CASSVATREGDEQFF	TGTGCCAGCAGCGTAGCTACGCGGGAGGGCGATGAGCAGTTCTTC
NA	NA	TRBJ2-4	TRBV30	CAWSFGGLGKNIQYF	TGTGCCTGGAGCTTTGGAGGGCTGGGCAAAAACATTCAGTACTTC
NA	NA	TRBJ2-1	TRBV10-1	CASSGGTAAHCAGSEQFF	TGCGCCAGCAGCGGTGGGACGGCGGCTCATTGTGCGGGAAGTGAGCAGTTCTTC
once	NA	TRBJ2-5	TRBV5-4	CASSSGPQETQYF	TGTGCCAGCAGCTCCGGGCCCCAAGAGACCCAGTACTTC
NA	NA	TRBJ2-1	TRBV10-3	CAISGWGGLGNEQFF	TGTGCCATCAGTGGCTGGGGGGGCTTGGGGAATGAGCAGTTCTTC
NA	NA	TRBJ2-7	TRBV11-1	CASSLVLEGSYEQYF	TGTGCCAGCAGCTTGGTGCTGGAGGGCTCCTACGAGCAGTACTTC
NA	NA	TRBJ1-3	TRBV6-5	CASSFAGSFSGNTIYF	TGTGCCAGCAGTTTCGCGGGGAGTTTCTCTGGAAACACCATATATTTT
once	NA	TRBJ1-2	TRBV4-2	CASSQFGGGNGYTF	TGTGCCAGCAGCCAATTCGGAGGGGGGAATGGCTACACCTTC
NA	NA	TRBJ2-3	TRBV10-3	CAISERETGQDTQYF	TGTGCCATCAGTGAACGGGAGACGGGTCAAGATACGCAGTATTTT